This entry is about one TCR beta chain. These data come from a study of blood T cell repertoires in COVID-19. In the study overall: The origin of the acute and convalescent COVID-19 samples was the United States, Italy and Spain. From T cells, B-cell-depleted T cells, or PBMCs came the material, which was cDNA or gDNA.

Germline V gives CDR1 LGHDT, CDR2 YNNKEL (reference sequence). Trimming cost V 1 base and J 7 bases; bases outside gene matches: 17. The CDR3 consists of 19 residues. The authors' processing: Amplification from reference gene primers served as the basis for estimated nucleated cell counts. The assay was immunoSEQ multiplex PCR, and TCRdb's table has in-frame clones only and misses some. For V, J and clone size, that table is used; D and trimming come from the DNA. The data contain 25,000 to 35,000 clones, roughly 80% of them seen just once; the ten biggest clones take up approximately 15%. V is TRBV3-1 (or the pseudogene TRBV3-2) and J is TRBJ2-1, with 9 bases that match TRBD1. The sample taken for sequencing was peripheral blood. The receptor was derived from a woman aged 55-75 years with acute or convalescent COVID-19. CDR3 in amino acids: CASSQAAAGTGFYENEQFF. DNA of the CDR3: TGTGCCAGCAGCCAAGCCGCTGCCGGGACAGGGTTTTATGAAAATGAGCAGTTCTTC.